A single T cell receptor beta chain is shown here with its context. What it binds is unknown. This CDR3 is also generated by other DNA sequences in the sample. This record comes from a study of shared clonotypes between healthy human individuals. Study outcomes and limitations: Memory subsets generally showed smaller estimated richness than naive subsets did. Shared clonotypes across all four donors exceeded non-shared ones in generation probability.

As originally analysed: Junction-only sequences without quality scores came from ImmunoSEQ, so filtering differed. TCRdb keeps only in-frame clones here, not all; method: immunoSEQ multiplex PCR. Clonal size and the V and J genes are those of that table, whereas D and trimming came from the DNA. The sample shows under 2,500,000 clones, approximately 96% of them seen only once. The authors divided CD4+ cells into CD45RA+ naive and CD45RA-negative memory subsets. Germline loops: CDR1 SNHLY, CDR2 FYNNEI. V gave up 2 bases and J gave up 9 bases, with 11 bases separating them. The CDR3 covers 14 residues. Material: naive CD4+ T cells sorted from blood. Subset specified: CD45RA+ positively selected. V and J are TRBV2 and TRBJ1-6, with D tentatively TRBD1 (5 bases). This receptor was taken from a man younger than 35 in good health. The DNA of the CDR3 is TGTGCCAGCAGTGAAAGGAGGGGTGGTTCACCCCTCCACTTT. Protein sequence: CASSERRGGSPLHF.